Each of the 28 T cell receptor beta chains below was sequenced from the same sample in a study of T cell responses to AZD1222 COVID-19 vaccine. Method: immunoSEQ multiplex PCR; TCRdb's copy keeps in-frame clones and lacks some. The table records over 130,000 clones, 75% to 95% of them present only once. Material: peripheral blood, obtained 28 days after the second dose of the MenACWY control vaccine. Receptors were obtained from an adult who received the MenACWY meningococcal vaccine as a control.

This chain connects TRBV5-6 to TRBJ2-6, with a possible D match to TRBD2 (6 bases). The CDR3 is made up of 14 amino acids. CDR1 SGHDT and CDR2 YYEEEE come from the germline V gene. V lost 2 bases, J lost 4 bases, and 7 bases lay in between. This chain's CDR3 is CASSFGGGANVLTF. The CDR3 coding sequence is TGTGCCAGCAGCTTCGGGGGAGGGGCCAACGTCCTGACTTTC. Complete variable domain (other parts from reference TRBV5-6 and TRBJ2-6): DAGVTQSPTHLIKTRGQQVTLRCSPKSGHDTVSWYQQALGQGPQFIFQYYEEEERQRGNFPDRFSGHQFPNYSSELNVNALLLGDSALYLCASSFGGGANVLTFGAGSRLTVL.

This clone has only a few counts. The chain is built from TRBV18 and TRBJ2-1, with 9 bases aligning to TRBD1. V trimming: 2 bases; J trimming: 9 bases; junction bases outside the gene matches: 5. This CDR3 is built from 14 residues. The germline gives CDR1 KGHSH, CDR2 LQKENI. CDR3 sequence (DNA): TGTGCCAGCTCACCAAGGACAGGGGACGTTGAGCAGTTCTTC. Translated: CASSPRTGDVEQFF.

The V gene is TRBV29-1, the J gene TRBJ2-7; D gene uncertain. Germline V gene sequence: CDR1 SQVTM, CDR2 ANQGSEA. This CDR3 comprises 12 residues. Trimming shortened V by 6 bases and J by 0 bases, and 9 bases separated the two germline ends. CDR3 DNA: TGCAGCGTCTCAAGGAGCTCCTACGAGCAGTACTTC. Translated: CSVSRSSYEQYF.

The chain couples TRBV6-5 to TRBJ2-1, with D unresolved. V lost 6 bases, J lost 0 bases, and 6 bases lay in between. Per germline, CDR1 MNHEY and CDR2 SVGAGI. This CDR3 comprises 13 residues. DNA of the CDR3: TGTGCCAGCAGCTCGGACTCCTACAATGAGCAGTTCTTC. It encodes CASSSDSYNEQFF.

The CDR3 nucleotides read TGTGCCAGCAGTTACTCGCCAGGGCCTCCCTATGGCTACACCTTC. Its protein product is CASSYSPGPPYGYTF. The chain is built from TRBV6-2 or TRBV6-3 and TRBJ1-2, with a weak D call TRBD1 (5 bases). The germline V gene encodes CDR1 MNHEY and CDR2 SVGEGT. Trimming stripped 0 bases from V and 4 bases from J, with 12 bases between. This CDR3 has 15 amino acids.

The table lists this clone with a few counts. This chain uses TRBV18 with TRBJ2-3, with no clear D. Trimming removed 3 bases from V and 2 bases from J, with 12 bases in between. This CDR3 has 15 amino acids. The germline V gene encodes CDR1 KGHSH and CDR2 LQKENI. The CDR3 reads CASSPREGPTDTQYF. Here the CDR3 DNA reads TGTGCCAGCTCACCGCGAGAAGGCCCCACAGATACGCAGTATTTT.

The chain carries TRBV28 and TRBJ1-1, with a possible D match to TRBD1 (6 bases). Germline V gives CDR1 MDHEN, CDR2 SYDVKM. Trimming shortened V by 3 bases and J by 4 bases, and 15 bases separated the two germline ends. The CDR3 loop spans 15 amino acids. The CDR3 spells CASSFGGGAGTEAFF. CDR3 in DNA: TGTGCCAGCAGTTTTGGGGGGGGCGCGGGCACTGAAGCTTTCTTT.

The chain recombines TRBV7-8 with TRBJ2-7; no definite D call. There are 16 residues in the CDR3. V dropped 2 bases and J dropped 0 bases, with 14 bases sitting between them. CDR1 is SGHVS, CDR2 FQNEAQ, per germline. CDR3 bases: TGTGCCAGCAGCTTAACCCAGACCCATAGCTCCTACGAGCAGTACTTC. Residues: CASSLTQTHSSYEQYF.

CDR3 in DNA: TGTGCCAGCAGCTCTCCTAGCGGGGGTTCGGAGACCCAGTACTTC. This sequence encodes CASSSPSGGSETQYF. This chain uses TRBV6-5 with TRBJ2-5, with 10 bases aligning to TRBD2. This CDR3 is 15 amino acids long. The germline V gene has CDR1 MNHEY and CDR2 SVGAGI. The junction had 9 bases not matched to a gene; V was cut back by 6 bases and J by 5 bases.

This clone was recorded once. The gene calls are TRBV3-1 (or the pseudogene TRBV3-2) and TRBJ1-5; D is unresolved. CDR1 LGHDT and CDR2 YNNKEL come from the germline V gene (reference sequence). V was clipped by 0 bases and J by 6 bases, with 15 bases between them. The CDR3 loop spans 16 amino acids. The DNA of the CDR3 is TGTGCCAGCAGCCAAGACGGTGGAGGGATAGGTCAGCCCCAGCATTTT. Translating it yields CASSQDGGGIGQPQHF.

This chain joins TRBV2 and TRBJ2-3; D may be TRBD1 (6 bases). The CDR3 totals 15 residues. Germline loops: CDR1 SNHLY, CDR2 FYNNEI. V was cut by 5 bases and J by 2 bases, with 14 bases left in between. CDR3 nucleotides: TGTGCCAGCAGTAAATCACAGGGTTACACAGATACGCAGTATTTT. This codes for CASSKSQGYTDTQYF. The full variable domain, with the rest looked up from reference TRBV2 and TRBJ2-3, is EPEVTQTPSHQVTQMGQEVILRCVPISNHLYFYWYRQILGQKVEFLVSFYNNEISEKSEIFDDQFSVERPDGSNFTLKIRSTKLEDSAMYFCASSKSQGYTDTQYFGPGTRLTVL.

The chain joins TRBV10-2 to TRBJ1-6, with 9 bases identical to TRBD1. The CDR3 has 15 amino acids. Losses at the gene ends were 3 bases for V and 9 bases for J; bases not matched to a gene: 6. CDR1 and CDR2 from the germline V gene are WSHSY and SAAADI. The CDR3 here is CASSDGDRDISPLHF. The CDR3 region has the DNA TGCGCCAGCAGTGATGGGGACAGGGATATTTCACCCCTCCACTTT.

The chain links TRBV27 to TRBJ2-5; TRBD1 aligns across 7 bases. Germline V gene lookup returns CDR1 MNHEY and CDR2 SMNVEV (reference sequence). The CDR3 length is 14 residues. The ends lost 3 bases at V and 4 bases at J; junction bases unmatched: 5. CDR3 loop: CASSFGRGRETQYF. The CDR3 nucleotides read TGTGCCAGCAGTTTCGGCAGGGGGAGAGAGACCCAGTACTTC.

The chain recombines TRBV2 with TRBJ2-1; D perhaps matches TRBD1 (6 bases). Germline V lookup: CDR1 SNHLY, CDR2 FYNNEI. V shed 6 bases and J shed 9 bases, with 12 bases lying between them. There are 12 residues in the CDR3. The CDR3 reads CASRPDRLEQFF. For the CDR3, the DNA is TGTGCCAGCAGACCGGACAGACTTGAGCAGTTCTTC.

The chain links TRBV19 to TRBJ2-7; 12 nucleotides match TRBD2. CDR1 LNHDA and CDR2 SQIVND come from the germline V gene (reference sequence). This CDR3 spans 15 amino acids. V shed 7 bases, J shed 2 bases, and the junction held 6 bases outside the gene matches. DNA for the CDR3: TGTGCCAGTACCTCGACTAGCGGGGGAGCCTACGAGCAGTACTTC. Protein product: CASTSTSGGAYEQYF.

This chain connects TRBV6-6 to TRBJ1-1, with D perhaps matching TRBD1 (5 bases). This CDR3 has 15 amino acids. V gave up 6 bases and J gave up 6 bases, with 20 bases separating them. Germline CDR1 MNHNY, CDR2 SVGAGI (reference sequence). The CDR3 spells CASRNPKGAGSEAFF. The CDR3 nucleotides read TGTGCCAGCAGGAACCCAAAAGGGGCAGGTTCTGAAGCTTTCTTT.

The CDR3 spells CASSLWASLSYNEQFF. In DNA, the CDR3 is TGTGCCAGCAGCTTATGGGCTAGCCTATCCTACAATGAGCAGTTCTTC. The chain employs TRBV7-3 and TRBJ2-1; the D gene is possibly TRBD2 (5 bases). V lost 2 bases, J lost 1 base, and 12 bases lay in between. CDR1 SGHTA and CDR2 FQGTGA come from the germline V gene. This CDR3 spans 16 amino acids.

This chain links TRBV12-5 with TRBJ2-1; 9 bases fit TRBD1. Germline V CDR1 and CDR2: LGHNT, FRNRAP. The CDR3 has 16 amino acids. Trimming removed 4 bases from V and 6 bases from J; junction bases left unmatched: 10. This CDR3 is CASGSRGTGSRNEQFF. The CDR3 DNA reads TGTGCTAGTGGTTCGAGGGGGACAGGGTCGCGCAATGAGCAGTTCTTC.

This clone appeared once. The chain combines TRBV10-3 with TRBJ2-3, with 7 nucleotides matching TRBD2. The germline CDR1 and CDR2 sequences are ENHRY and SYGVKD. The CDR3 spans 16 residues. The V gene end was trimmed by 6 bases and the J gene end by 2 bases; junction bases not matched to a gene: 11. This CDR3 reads CAISASPGLDTDTQYF. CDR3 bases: TGTGCCATCAGCGCAAGCCCCGGACTAGACACAGATACGCAGTATTTT.

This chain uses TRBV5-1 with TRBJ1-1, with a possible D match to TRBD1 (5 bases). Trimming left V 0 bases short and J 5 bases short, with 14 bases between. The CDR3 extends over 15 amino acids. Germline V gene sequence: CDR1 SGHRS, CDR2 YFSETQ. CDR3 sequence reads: CASSLVSGGRTEAFF. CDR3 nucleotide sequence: TGCGCCAGCAGCTTGGTATCTGGGGGTAGGACTGAAGCTTTCTTT.

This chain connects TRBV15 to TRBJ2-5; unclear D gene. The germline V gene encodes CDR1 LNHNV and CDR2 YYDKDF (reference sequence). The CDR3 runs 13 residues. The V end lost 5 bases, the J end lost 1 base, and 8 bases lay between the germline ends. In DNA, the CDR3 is TGTGCCACCAGCCCTAATCCCCAAGAGACCCAGTACTTC. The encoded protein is CATSPNPQETQYF.

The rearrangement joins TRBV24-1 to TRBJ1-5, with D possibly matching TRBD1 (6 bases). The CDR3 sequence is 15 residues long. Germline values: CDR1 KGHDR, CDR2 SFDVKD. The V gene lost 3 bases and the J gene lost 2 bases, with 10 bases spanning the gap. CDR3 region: CATSDRDKGNQPQHF. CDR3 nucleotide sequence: TGTGCCACCAGTGATAGGGACAAGGGCAATCAGCCCCAGCATTTT.

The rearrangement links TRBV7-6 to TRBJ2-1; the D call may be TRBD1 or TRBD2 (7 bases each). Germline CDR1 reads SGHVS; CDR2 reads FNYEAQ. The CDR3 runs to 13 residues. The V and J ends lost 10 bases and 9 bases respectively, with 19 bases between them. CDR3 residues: CATQRQGGAEQFF. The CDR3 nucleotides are TGTGCCACCCAAAGACAGGGAGGGGCTGAGCAGTTCTTC.

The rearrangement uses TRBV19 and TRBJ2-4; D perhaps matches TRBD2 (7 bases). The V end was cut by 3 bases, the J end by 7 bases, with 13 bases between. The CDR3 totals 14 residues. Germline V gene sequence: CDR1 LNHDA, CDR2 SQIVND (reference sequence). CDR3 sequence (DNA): TGTGCCAGTAGTATTGCGGGGGCGACTAACATTCAGTACTTC. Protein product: CASSIAGATNIQYF. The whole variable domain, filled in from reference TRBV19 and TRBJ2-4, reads DGGITQSPKYLFRKEGQNVTLSCEQNLNHDAMYWYRQDPGQGLRLIYYSQIVNDFQKGDIAEGYSVSREKKESFPLTVTSAQKNPTAFYLCASSIAGATNIQYFGAGTRLSVL.

This chain's CDR3 is CASSSLYNEQFF. CDR3 nucleotide sequence: TGTGCCAGCAGCTCCCTATACAATGAGCAGTTCTTC. V and J are TRBV7-9 and TRBJ2-1, with unresolved D. Germline assignment: CDR1 SEHNR and CDR2 FQNEAQ (reference sequence). This CDR3 region has 12 residues. Trimming removed 4 bases at V and 4 bases at J, with 5 bases between.

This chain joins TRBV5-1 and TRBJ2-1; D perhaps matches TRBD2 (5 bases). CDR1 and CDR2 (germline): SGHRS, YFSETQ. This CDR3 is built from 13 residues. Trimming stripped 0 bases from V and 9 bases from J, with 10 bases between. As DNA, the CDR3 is TGCGCCAGCAGCTTGGAGGTCGGAGGTGAGCAGTTCTTC. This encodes CASSLEVGGEQFF.

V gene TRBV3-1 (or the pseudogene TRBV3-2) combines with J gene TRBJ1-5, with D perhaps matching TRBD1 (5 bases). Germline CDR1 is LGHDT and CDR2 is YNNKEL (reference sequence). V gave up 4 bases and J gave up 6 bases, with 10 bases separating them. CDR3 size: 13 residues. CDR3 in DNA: TGTGCCAGCAGCCTCTGGGGGGGTCAGCCCCAGCATTTT. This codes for CASSLWGGQPQHF.

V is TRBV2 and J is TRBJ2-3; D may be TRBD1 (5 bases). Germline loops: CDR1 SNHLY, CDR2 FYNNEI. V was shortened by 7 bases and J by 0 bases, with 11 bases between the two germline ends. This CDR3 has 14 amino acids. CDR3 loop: CASKDGHSTDTQYF. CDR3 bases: TGTGCCAGCAAGGACGGACATAGCACAGATACGCAGTATTTT.